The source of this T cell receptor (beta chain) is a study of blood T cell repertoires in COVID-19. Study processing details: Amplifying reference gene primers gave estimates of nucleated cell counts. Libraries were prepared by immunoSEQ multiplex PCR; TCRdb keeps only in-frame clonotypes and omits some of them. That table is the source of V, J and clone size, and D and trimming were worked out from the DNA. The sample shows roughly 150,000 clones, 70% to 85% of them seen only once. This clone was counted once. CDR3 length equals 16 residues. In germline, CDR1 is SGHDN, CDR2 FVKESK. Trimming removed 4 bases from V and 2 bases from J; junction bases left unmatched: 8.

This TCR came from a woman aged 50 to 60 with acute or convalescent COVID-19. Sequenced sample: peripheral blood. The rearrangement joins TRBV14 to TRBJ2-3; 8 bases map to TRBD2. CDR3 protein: CASSPVLAGSTDTQYF. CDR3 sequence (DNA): TGTGCCAGCAGCCCAGTCCTAGCGGGTTCCACAGATACGCAGTATTTT.